The 12 T cell receptor beta chains reported below all come from one sample, sequenced in a study of blood T cell repertoires in COVID-19. The table came from immunoSEQ multiplex PCR; TCRdb's copy has only in-frame clones and leaves some out. This repertoire shows about 180,000 clones, about 89% found once; its top ten account for about 1.9%. The sample taken for sequencing was peripheral blood. Receptors were obtained from a man aged 18 to 35 who had recovered from COVID-19.

The rearrangement joins TRBV30 to TRBJ1-1, with D unresolved. Trimming shortened V by 1 base and J by 6 bases, and 9 bases separated the two germline ends. Germline V gene lookup returns CDR1 GTSNPN and CDR2 SVGIG (reference sequence). This CDR3 comprises 12 residues. The CDR3 is CAWSGLQAEAFF. In DNA, the CDR3 is TGTGCCTGGAGTGGCCTTCAGGCTGAAGCTTTCTTT.

For the CDR3, the DNA is TGCGCCAGCAGCTTGGTGGCGGGAGAGGGGGAGACCCAGTACTTC. Amino acids: CASSLVAGEGETQYF. The chain links TRBV5-1 to TRBJ2-5; 7 bases are a match to TRBD2. V lost 0 bases and J lost 5; bases outside the gene matches: 7. Germline values: CDR1 SGHRS, CDR2 YFSETQ. The CDR3 has 15 residues.

The chain combines TRBV5-4 with TRBJ1-5, with D unclear. Germline CDR1 and CDR2: SGHNT and YYREEE (reference sequence). This CDR3 has 19 residues. V lost 1 base and J 1 base, leaving 21 bases between the germline ends. In DNA, the CDR3 is TGTGCCAGCAGCTTGCCTCGAGGGTTCAAATCAGAGAGCAATCAGCCCCAGCATTTT. Protein sequence: CASSLPRGFKSESNQPQHF.

Details on this clone: The junction departs from germline at one end; a sequencing error may be responsible. The chain links TRBV6-6 to TRBJ2-6; 7 bases agree with TRBD1. The CDR3 spans 12 residues. CDR1 is MNHNY, CDR2 SVGAGI, per germline (reference sequence). CDR3: CASSRDSISWAF. CDR3 coding DNA: TGTGCCAGCAGCCGGGACAGTATCTCTTGGGCTTTC.

The J gene is TRBJ2-1, the V gene TRBV5-1, with 12 bases aligning to TRBD2. CDR3 length: 14 residues. Unmatched junction bases numbered 6, after V lost 7 bases and J lost 7 bases. The V gene's germline CDR1 is SGHRS and CDR2 YFSETQ. CDR3 sequence: CASLGLAGGNEQFF. The CDR3 DNA follows: TGCGCCAGCCTGGGACTAGCGGGTGGAAATGAGCAGTTCTTC.

This clone was detected only once. The chain combines TRBV3-1 (or the pseudogene TRBV3-2) with TRBJ2-1; 9 bases fit TRBD2. The CDR3 has 14 residues. J was trimmed by 13 bases and V by 9 bases; bases with no gene match: 16. Germline CDR1 is LGHDT and CDR2 is YNNKEL (reference sequence). CDR3 sequence reads: CASRGSVTGTSQFF. CDR3 sequence (DNA): TGTGCCAGTAGGGGGTCCGTTACCGGGACTAGCCAGTTCTTC.

The rearrangement uses TRBV20-1 and TRBJ1-1; no reliable D call. Germline V CDR1 and CDR2: DFQATT, SNEGSKA (reference sequence). The CDR3 runs 13 residues. V lost 3 bases, J lost 5 bases, and 13 bases lay in between. CDR3 coding DNA: TGCAGTGCTAGTGGGCCCCTCCTTACTGAAGCTTTCTTT. Translating it yields CSASGPLLTEAFF.

V gene TRBV14 combines with J gene TRBJ2-7; TRBD1 matches 7 bases. Germline values: CDR1 SGHDN, CDR2 FVKESK. J lost 4 bases, V lost 3 bases, and 6 bases had no gene match. There are 14 residues in the CDR3. CDR3 protein: CASSHPGTAYEQYF. The CDR3 region has the DNA TGTGCCAGCAGCCACCCCGGGACAGCATACGAGCAGTACTTC.

The table lists this clone with a count of one. The rearrangement joins TRBV12-3 or TRBV12-4 to TRBJ1-2; maybe TRBD1 (5 bases). Trimming cost V 3 bases and J 8 bases, with 13 bases left between them. The CDR3 is made up of 13 amino acids. The CDR3 protein is CASSFPGVGGYTF. CDR3 bases: TGTGCCAGCAGTTTTCCGGGGGTCGGAGGCTACACCTTC.

The J gene is TRBJ2-6, the V gene TRBV4-3; 7 bases match TRBD2. Germline V gene lookup returns CDR1 LGHNA and CDR2 YSLEER. V gave up 1 base and J gave up 1 base; unmatched junction bases: 1. This CDR3 is built from 16 residues. CDR3 sequence reads: CASSQGRGSGANVLTF. The CDR3 DNA sequence: TGCGCCAGCAGCCAAGGGCGGGGGTCTGGGGCCAACGTCCTGACTTTC.

The chain carries TRBV29-1 and TRBJ2-3; weak D call: TRBD2 (5 bases). From germline, CDR1 is SQVTM and CDR2 ANQGSEA. V was shortened by 8 bases and J by 0 bases, with 15 bases between the two germline ends. The CDR3 totals 14 residues. CDR3 protein: CSTEAGPSTDTQYF. The CDR3 coding sequence is TGCAGCACCGAGGCGGGCCCGAGCACAGATACGCAGTATTTT.

Written as DNA, the CDR3 is TGTGCCAGCAGCCAAGAAGCGTCACGCACAGATACGCAGTATTTT. Its translation is CASSQEASRTDTQYF. The chain uses TRBV3-1 (or the pseudogene TRBV3-2) and TRBJ2-3; no clear D. V lost 0 bases to trimming and J lost 1 base, with 8 bases between them. Germline V CDR1 and CDR2: LGHDT, YNNKEL (reference sequence). The CDR3 contains 15 residues.